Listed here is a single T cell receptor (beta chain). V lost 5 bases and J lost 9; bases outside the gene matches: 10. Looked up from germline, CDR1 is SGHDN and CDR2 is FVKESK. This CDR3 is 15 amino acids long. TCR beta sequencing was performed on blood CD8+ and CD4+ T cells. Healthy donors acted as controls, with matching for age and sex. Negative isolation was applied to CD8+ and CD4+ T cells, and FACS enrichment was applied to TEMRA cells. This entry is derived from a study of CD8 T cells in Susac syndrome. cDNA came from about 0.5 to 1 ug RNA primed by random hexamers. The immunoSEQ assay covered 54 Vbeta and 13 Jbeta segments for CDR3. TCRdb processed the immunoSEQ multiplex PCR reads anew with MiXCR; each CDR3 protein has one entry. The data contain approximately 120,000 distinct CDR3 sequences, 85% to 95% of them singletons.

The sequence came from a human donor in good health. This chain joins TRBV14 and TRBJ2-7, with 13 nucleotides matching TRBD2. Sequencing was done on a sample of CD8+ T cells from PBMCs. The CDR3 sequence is CASSSRLAGGKVQYF. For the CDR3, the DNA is TGTGCCAGCAGCTCACGACTAGCGGGAGGCAAGGTGCAGTACTTC.